This TCR beta chain appears in the sequencing data of a study of blood T cell repertoires in COVID-19. The V and J ends lost 4 bases and 0 bases respectively, with 14 bases between them. This CDR3 region has 17 residues. The germline V gene has CDR1 SGHKS and CDR2 YYEKEE (reference sequence). Per the study methods: Amplification of reference gene primers provided the estimated nucleated cell counts. Assay used: immunoSEQ multiplex PCR; TCRdb lists only in-frame clones, some missing. V and J calls and clone size follow that table, whereas D and trimming were derived from the DNA. The sample shows hundreds of thousands of clones, roughly 85% of them seen only once. This clone was recorded only once.

The source material was peripheral blood. This chain connects TRBV5-5 to TRBJ1-6; D ambiguous. The sequence was collected from a woman between 18 and 29 years old who had recovered from COVID-19. The CDR3 sequence is CASSPGGDYSYNSPLHF. DNA for the CDR3: TGTGCCAGCAGCCCCGGCGGGGATTACTCCTATAATTCACCCCTCCACTTT.